The present T cell receptor (beta chain) was sequenced within a study of shared clonotypes between healthy human individuals. The V end lost 0 bases, the J end lost 5 bases, and 12 bases lay between the germline ends. This CDR3 is built from 15 residues. Looked up from germline, CDR1 is SGHKS and CDR2 is YYEKEE (reference sequence). Execution of the assay was at deep level. Around 31,000 T cell genomes, or 300 to 350 ng DNA, went into unsorted PBMC replicate PCRs. Assay: immunoSEQ multiplex PCR; the TCRdb copy retains only in-frame clones and omits some. This sample has approximately 460,000 clones, with around 77% found just once.

The TCR originated in a woman aged 40 to 55 in good health. Some clones in this sample may be carry-over from other donors' samples. J is TRBJ1-5 and V is TRBV5-5, with no clear D. Material for sequencing was PBMCs. The CDR3 here is CASSLAQFPDQPQHF. DNA for the CDR3: TGTGCCAGCAGCTTGGCCCAGTTCCCGGATCAGCCCCAGCATTTT.